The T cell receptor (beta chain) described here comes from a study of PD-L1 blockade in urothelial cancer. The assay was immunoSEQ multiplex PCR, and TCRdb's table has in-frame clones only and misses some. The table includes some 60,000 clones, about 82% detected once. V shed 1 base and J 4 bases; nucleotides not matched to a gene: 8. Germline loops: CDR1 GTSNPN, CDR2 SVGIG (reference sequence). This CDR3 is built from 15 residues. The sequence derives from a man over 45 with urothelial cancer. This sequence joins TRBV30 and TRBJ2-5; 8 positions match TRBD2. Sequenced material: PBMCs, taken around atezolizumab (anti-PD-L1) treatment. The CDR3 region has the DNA TGTGCCTGGAGTGGGAGCGGGAGTTGGCGAGAGACCCAGTACTTC. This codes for CAWSGSGSWRETQYF.